This TCR beta chain comes out of a study of shared clonotypes between healthy human individuals (TCRdb year 2020). At the level of the whole study: Two women and a few men aged 18 to 49 years were included in the cohort. For each donor, CD4 naive and CD4 memory were each given three plates, CD8 naive was given two plates, and CD8 memory was given one plate. To estimate repertoire size and how much clonotype sharing occurs between individuals, the study deeply sequenced the blood TCR repertoires of five healthy adults. Libraries were prepared and TCR repertoires were sequenced by different laboratories using diverse techniques, in order to increase sequencing depth and limit assay-specific biases. Per donor, leukapheresis produced somewhere between about 0.8 and 9 billion PBMCs.

Summary of the overall study and its limitations: Sampling was restricted to blood, and TCR repertoires in tissues likely differ from the TCR repertoires found in blood. Based on pairwise subsampling, the degree of clonotype sharing among donors was expected to be affected by sequencing depth. Estimated clonotype richness was generally larger for naive than for memory subsets. Sharing across several donors was observed for 4.5% to 6.5% of naive CD4, over 3% of naive CD8, over 2% of memory CD4, and around 0.4% of memory CD8 clonotypes. Rarefaction of sorted-subset datasets indicated incomplete sequencing despite the large sequencing depth. Compared with non-shared clonotypes, the clonotypes found in all four sorted-subset donors had higher generation probabilities. Because the study included only a small number of donors, the genetic and exposure-history diversity represented was limited.

Using the deep immunoSEQ assay, TCR CDR3 regions were amplified from genomic DNA by multiplex PCR. Extracted genomic DNA from each cell subset was distributed evenly across all wells of several immunoSEQ 96-well plates, and each plate was treated as a replicate. For sorted subsets, around 200 ng genomic DNA, equal to 25,000 to 35,000 T cell genomes, was loaded into each replicate PCR. Purified libraries were measured with a Qubit 3.0 fluorometer, size-checked on a Bioanalyzer 2100, and measured again with the KAPA Library Quantification kit. Every immunoSEQ 96-well plate was sequenced on a dedicated single-read 150-cycle Illumina NextSeq 550 flow cell. Per the authors' processing: Because the immunoSEQ output held only junctional sequences and lacked quality scores, the filtering could not match the filtering applied to full-length reads. To assign V/J genes and CDR3, sequences were annotated against IMGT germline references using PyIR, a Python wrapper for IgBLAST v1.9. Reads were filtered out if the reads had weak V/J assignments (E-value above 1e-6), no CDR3, stop codons, out-of-frame junctions, or ambiguous translated residues. V3J clonotypes were defined by identical inferred V gene, J gene, and CDR3 amino acid sequence. Percentage overlap between repertoires was calculated by dividing the number of shared unique clonotypes by the size of the smaller repertoire. RTK rarefaction, the Chao1 estimator, and Recon v2.1 estimates of unobserved clonotypes were used to assess repertoire richness. Generation probabilities for all TCRbeta clonotypes obtained by the gDNA method from a handful of donors were computed using OLGA. The source is immuneACCESS, and TCRdb retained only in-frame sequences with V and J called. Part of the clones is not carried over; for the studies checked, unresolved V genes explain less than half of this, and the remainder is unexplained. V, J and clone size were drawn from that table, and D and trimming were deduced from the DNA. The sample profile shows over 800,000 clones; 80% to 95% of them were found once. 24% of the sample is taken by the ten largest.

Trimming leaves V shorter by 3 bases and J shorter by 3 bases, with the junction holding 8 bases beyond the gene matches. As encoded in the germline V gene (reference sequence), CDR1 is PRHDT while CDR2 is FYEKMQ. From its cysteine to its phenylalanine, the CDR3 spans 16 amino acids. Only the CDR3 part of the read is kept: 48 bases, read in frame from the first base. CD8 naive samples consisted of CD45RO-negative cells that were positively selected for CCR7, yielding a CD45RA+CCR7+ population without TemRA cells. The donors were healthy, HIV-negative adults with no recently reported acute infections or vaccinations. Every donor was a Caucasian adult residing in Nashville, Tennessee, USA. Blood was obtained by leukapheresis, after which PBMCs were separated by Ficoll-Histopaque density gradient centrifugation and cryopreserved in liquid nitrogen vapor phase. Purity and quantity of every magnetically sorted T cell population were checked by analytical flow cytometry. Genomic DNA was isolated from each sorted fraction and quantified by UV absorbance on a Nanodrop 2000c.

In the case of this clone: The antigen it recognizes is unknown. No base-level quality is on record; no much larger clone is a single base apart.

The sequencing sample was made of naive CD8+ T cells sorted from blood. The sample's cell subset or site label is to be understood as: CD45RA+CCR7+. The chain joins TRBV13 to TRBJ2-1; 7 of the junction bases match TRBD2. This TCR came from a man younger than 40 in good health. The CDR3 region has the sequence CASSLRLAEDYNEQFF. The nucleotide sequence is given as TGTGCCAGCAGCTTGCGCCTAGCGGAAGACTACAATGAGCAGTTCTTC.